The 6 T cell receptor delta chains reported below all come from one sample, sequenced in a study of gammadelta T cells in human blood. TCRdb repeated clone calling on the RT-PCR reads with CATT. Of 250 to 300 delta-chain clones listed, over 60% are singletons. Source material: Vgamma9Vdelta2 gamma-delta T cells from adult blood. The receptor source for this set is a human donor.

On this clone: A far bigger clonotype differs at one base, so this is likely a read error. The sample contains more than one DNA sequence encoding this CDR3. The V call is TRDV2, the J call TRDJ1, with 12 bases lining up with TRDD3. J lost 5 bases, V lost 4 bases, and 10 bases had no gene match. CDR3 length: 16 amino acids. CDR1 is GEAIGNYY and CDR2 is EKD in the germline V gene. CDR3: CACDPLLGDTTDKLIF. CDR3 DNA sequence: TGTGCCTGTGATCCCCTACTGGGGGATACCACAGATAAACTCATCTTT.

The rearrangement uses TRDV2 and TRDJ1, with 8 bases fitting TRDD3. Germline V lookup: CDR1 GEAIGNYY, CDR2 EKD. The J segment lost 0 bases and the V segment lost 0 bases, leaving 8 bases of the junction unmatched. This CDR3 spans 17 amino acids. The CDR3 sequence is CACDTVGLGEHTDKLIF. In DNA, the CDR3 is TGTGCCTGTGACACCGTCGGGCTGGGGGAGCACACCGATAAACTCATCTTT.

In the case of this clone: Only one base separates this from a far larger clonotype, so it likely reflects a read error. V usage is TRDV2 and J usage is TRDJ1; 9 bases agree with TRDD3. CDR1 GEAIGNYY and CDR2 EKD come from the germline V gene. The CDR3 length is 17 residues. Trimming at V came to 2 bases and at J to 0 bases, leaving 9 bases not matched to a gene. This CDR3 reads CACDNLVGDRDTDKLIF. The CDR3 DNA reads TGTGCCTGTGACAACTTGGTGGGGGATAGAGACACCGATAAACTCATCTTT.

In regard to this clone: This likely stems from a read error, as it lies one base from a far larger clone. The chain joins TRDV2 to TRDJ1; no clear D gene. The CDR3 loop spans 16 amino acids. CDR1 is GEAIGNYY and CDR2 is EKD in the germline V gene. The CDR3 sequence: CARDTVSGLYTDKLIF. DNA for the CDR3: TGTGCCCGTGACACAGTATCCGGATTGTACACCGATAAACTCATCTTT.

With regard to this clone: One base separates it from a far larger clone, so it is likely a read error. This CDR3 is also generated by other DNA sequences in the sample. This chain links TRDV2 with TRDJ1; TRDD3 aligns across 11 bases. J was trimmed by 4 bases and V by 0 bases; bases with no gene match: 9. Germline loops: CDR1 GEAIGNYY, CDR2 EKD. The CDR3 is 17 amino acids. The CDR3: CACDTVGLGDTSDKLIF. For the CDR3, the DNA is TGTGCCTGTGACACCGTGGGGCTGGGGGATACAAGCGATAAACTCATCTTT.

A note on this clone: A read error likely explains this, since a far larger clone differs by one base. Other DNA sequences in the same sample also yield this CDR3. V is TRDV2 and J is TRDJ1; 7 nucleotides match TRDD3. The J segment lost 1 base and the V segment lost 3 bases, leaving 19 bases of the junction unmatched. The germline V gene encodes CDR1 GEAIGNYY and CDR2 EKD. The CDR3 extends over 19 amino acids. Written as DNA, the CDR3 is TGTGCCTGTGACGGCGTCGCTGGGGGGTACGCCCTACCCACCGATAAACTCATCTTT. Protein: CACDGVAGGYALPTDKLIF.